This passage covers 24 T cell receptor beta chains from one sample sequenced in a study of ipilimumab plus nivolumab after autologous stem cell transplantation. Assay used: immunoSEQ multiplex PCR; TCRdb lists only in-frame clones, some missing. This sample has tens of thousands of clones, with under 85% found just once. Specimen: PBMCs, collected in a trial of ipilimumab plus nivolumab as post-transplant consolidation. The receptors were sampled from a male donor with diffuse large B-cell lymphoma.

J is TRBJ2-3 and V is TRBV19; 8 bases agree with TRBD1. Germline V gives CDR1 LNHDA, CDR2 SQIVND (reference sequence). This CDR3 has 16 residues. J was trimmed by 5 bases and V by 6 bases; bases with no gene match: 13. CDR3 sequence: CASSPPGAQGGDTQYF. DNA for the CDR3: TGTGCCAGTAGCCCCCCTGGGGCACAGGGGGGAGATACGCAGTATTTT.

This chain connects TRBV7-2 to TRBJ1-1; 7 positions agree with TRBD1. The CDR3 contains 16 residues. The germline CDR1 and CDR2 sequences are SGHTA and FQGNSA. V shed 2 bases, J shed 0 bases, and the junction held 6 bases outside the gene matches. CDR3 loop: CASSLWQGGMNTEAFF. The CDR3 DNA reads as TGTGCCAGCAGCTTATGGCAGGGGGGCATGAACACTGAAGCTTTCTTT. Using reference TRBV7-2 and TRBJ1-1 for the parts outside the CDR3, the full variable domain is GAGVSQSPSNKVTEKGKDVELRCDPISGHTALYWYRQSLGQGLEFLIYFQGNSAPDKSGLPSDRFSAERTGGSVSTLTIQRTQQEDSAVYLCASSLWQGGMNTEAFFGQGTRLTVV.

This clone has a count of ten or more. This chain connects TRBV6-1 to TRBJ1-2, with D tentatively TRBD1 (6 bases). The CDR3 consists of 15 residues. CDR1 is MNHNS and CDR2 is SASEGT in the germline V gene. V gave up 6 bases and J gave up 6 bases, with 20 bases separating them. The CDR3 spells CASRTGRQVGHGYTF. Written as DNA, the CDR3 is TGTGCCAGCAGGACGGGCCGACAGGTTGGCCATGGCTACACCTTC.

The chain recombines TRBV7-2 with TRBJ1-1; D is undetermined. CDR3 length equals 14 residues. The V gene's germline CDR1 is SGHTA and CDR2 FQGNSA. Between the trimmed V and J ends, which lost 5 bases and 0 bases, there was a span of 10 bases. This chain's CDR3 is CASSTEGLNTEAFF. The CDR3 DNA reads TGTGCCAGCAGCACCGAAGGCCTGAACACTGAAGCTTTCTTT.

J is TRBJ2-3 and V is TRBV11-1; D perhaps matches TRBD2 (6 bases). The CDR3 runs 14 residues. V shed 3 bases and J shed 5 bases, with 12 bases lying between them. Germline-derived CDR1 and CDR2 are SGHAT and FQDESV (reference sequence). CDR3 nucleotides: TGTGCCAGCAGCTTCACCGGGGGTGGAGATACGCAGTATTTT. Encoded protein: CASSFTGGGDTQYF. Drawing the rest from reference TRBV11-1 and TRBJ2-3, the complete variable domain is EAEVAQSPRYKITEKSQAVAFWCDPISGHATLYWYRQILGQGPELLVQFQDESVVDDSQLPKDRFSAERLKGVDSTLKIQPAELGDSAMYLCASSFTGGGDTQYFGPGTRLTVL.

V is TRBV11-2 and J is TRBJ2-1; D is possibly TRBD2 (6 bases). V was clipped by 4 bases and J by 8 bases, with 24 bases between them. The CDR3 loop spans 17 amino acids. Germline V gene lookup returns CDR1 SGHAT and CDR2 FQNNGV. DNA of the CDR3: TGTGCCAGCAGCTCCCCCCGGGGCGGGGCAAGAACCTATGAGCAGTTCTTC. Its translation: CASSSPRGGARTYEQFF.

This chain links TRBV5-4 with TRBJ1-2, with TRBD1 as a possible D gene (6 bases). The V gene's germline CDR1 is SGHNT and CDR2 YYREEE (reference sequence). Trimming shortened V by 4 bases and J by 6 bases, and 19 bases separated the two germline ends. CDR3 length: 15 amino acids. CDR3 nucleotide sequence: TGTGCCAGCAGCCACCAGTCAGGGGAGGTAAATGGCTACACCTTC. It yields the protein CASSHQSGEVNGYTF.

The V and J genes are TRBV6-5 and TRBJ2-3; possibly TRBD1 or TRBD2 for D (5 bases each). The CDR3 contains 12 residues. Looked up from germline, CDR1 is MNHEY and CDR2 is SVGAGI. V lost 8 bases and J 6 bases, leaving 12 bases between the germline ends. The CDR3 reads CASGTPGDTQYF. CDR3 DNA sequence: TGTGCCAGCGGGACCCCGGGCGATACGCAGTATTTT.

The CDR3, as DNA: TGTGCCAGCTCACCGAGCTTACAGAACTATGGCTACACCTTC. Translation: CASSPSLQNYGYTF. The rearrangement joins TRBV18 to TRBJ1-2; D remains ambiguous. The CDR3 sequence is 14 residues long. V lost 3 bases, J lost 2 bases, and 10 bases lay in between. The germline gives CDR1 KGHSH, CDR2 LQKENI.

The chain links TRBV18 to TRBJ2-3; TRBD2 matches at 9 bases. The V and J ends lost 4 bases and 4 bases, in that order; junction bases with no gene match: 9. The CDR3 consists of 16 residues. Per the germline V gene, CDR1 is KGHSH and CDR2 is LQKENI. DNA of the CDR3: TGTGCCAGCTCACGCCTGCGGGCGGGGGGGCCAGATACGCAGTATTTT. Translated, it gives CASSRLRAGGPDTQYF.

This clone showed up just a few times. The chain couples TRBV19 to TRBJ2-4; D is perhaps TRBD2 (5 bases). V lost 4 bases to trimming and J lost 2 bases, with 9 bases between them. Germline CDR1 is LNHDA and CDR2 is SQIVND (reference sequence). The CDR3 spans 14 residues. The CDR3 region has the DNA TGTGCCAGTAGTAGAGGGTCGACCAAAAACATTCAGTACTTC. Amino acid sequence: CASSRGSTKNIQYF.

The gene calls are TRBV7-9 and TRBJ2-3, with D perhaps matching TRBD2 (5 bases). The CDR3 spans 15 residues. The V gene lost 3 bases and the J gene lost 0 bases, with 10 bases spanning the gap. The germline V gene encodes CDR1 SEHNR and CDR2 FQNEAQ (reference sequence). The CDR3: CASSLGEASTDTQYF. The CDR3 region has the DNA TGTGCCAGCAGCTTGGGAGAGGCTAGCACAGATACGCAGTATTTT.

The J gene is TRBJ1-2, the V gene TRBV18; D is undetermined. V was pared by 0 bases and J by 5 bases, with 13 bases between. The length of the CDR3 is 15 residues. Germline CDR1 and CDR2: KGHSH and LQKENI. This chain's CDR3 is CASSPPQAARYGYTF. DNA of the CDR3: TGTGCCAGCTCACCACCCCAGGCGGCCCGGTATGGCTACACCTTC.

The V call is TRBV6-1, the J call TRBJ2-3; D unresolved. V shed 6 bases and J shed 0 bases, with 10 bases lying between them. CDR1 is MNHNS, CDR2 SASEGT, per germline. The CDR3 consists of 14 residues. The CDR3 DNA is TGTGCCAGCAGAAGCGATCCTAGCACAGATACGCAGTATTTT. This translates into CASRSDPSTDTQYF.

This clone was recorded only once. The chain carries TRBV6-6 and TRBJ1-5, with a tentative D call TRBD1 (5 bases). There are 16 residues in the CDR3. Germline loops: CDR1 MNHNY, CDR2 SVGAGI (reference sequence). With 6 bases removed from V and 0 bases from J, the gap between germline ends came to 15 bases. Here the CDR3 reads CASSPPAGYSNQPQHF. The DNA for the CDR3 is TGTGCCAGCAGCCCCCCCGCAGGGTATAGCAATCAGCCCCAGCATTTT.

The chain links TRBV19 to TRBJ1-2, with TRBD1 matching over 8 bases. The CDR3 runs 12 residues. Germline CDR1 reads LNHDA; CDR2 reads SQIVND (reference sequence). After removal of 10 bases from V and 6 bases from J, the junction contained 7 bases not matched to a gene. Here the CDR3 reads CATTGEPNGYTF. The DNA of the CDR3 is TGTGCCACGACAGGGGAACCTAATGGCTACACCTTC. Full variable domain (outside the CDR3, taken from reference TRBV19 and TRBJ1-2): DGGITQSPKYLFRKEGQNVTLSCEQNLNHDAMYWYRQDPGQGLRLIYYSQIVNDFQKGDIAEGYSVSREKKESFPLTVTSAQKNPTAFYLCATTGEPNGYTFGSGTRLTVV.

This CDR3 reads CASSRLEESYETQYF. The CDR3 coding sequence is TGTGCCAGCTCCCGCTTGGAAGAGAGTTATGAGACCCAGTACTTC. The V gene is TRBV18, the J gene TRBJ2-5, with no clear D. Germline V CDR1 and CDR2: KGHSH, LQKENI. The CDR3 extends over 15 amino acids. V lost 6 bases to trimming and J lost 5 bases, with 19 bases between them.

V usage is TRBV7-9 and J usage is TRBJ2-1; D might be TRBD1 (5 bases). CDR3 length: 17 residues. The germline V and J ends were trimmed by 1 base and 3 bases, with 16 bases remaining between them. The germline gives CDR1 SEHNR, CDR2 FQNEAQ (reference sequence). The CDR3 here is CASSLVGQGFLYNEQFF. CDR3 in DNA: TGTGCCAGCAGCTTAGTGGGGCAGGGCTTTCTCTACAATGAGCAGTTCTTC.

The chain uses TRBV11-1 and TRBJ2-1; a weak D match, TRBD2 (6 bases). The CDR3 is made up of 15 amino acids. Trimming took 6 bases from V and 5 from J, leaving 17 bases between them. Germline lookup yields CDR1 SGHAT and CDR2 FQDESV (reference sequence). CDR3 nucleotides: TGTGCCAGCAGTCCGCGGGGAAGGGCCAACAATGAGCAGTTCTTC. Its protein product is CASSPRGRANNEQFF.

J is TRBJ2-5 and V is TRBV7-9; weak D call: TRBD1 (6 bases). The V gene's germline CDR1 is SEHNR and CDR2 FQNEAQ (reference sequence). The CDR3 runs to 14 residues. Trimming stripped 2 bases from V and 3 bases from J, with 10 bases between. In nucleotides, the CDR3 is TGTGCCAGCAGCTTACTGGACAGAGAAGAGACCCAGTACTTC. This codes for CASSLLDREETQYF.

CDR3 residues: CASSQRQNYGYTF. The DNA for the CDR3 is TGTGCCAGCAGCCAAAGACAGAATTATGGCTACACCTTC. The rearrangement uses TRBV16 and TRBJ1-2; D might be TRBD1 (5 bases). Trimming stripped 2 bases from V and 5 bases from J, with 9 bases between. The CDR3 covers 13 residues. Germline assignment: CDR1 KGHSY and CDR2 FQNENV.

The CDR3 reads CASSPGYGGDFNQPQHF. Written as DNA, the CDR3 is TGTGCCAGCTCACCGGGTTACGGGGGCGATTTTAATCAGCCCCAGCATTTT. The rearrangement links TRBV18 to TRBJ1-5; tentatively, D is TRBD1 (6 bases). The CDR3 contains 17 residues. V was pared by 3 bases and J by 4 bases, with 19 bases between. In germline, CDR1 is KGHSH, CDR2 LQKENI.

This clone has just one count. The V call is TRBV9, the J call TRBJ1-1, with 7 bases aligning to TRBD1. The germline V gene encodes CDR1 SGDLS and CDR2 YYNGEE. The CDR3 covers 17 residues. Trimming took 0 bases from V and 1 from J; bases not matched to a gene: 9. This chain's CDR3 is CASSVGTGSYENTEAFF. CDR3 DNA sequence: TGTGCCAGCAGCGTAGGGACAGGATCTTACGAGAACACTGAAGCTTTCTTT. Combining the CDR3 with reference TRBV9 and TRBJ1-1 gives the whole variable domain DSGVTQTPKHLITATGQRVTLRCSPRSGDLSVYWYQQSLDQGLQFLIQYYNGEERAKGNILERFSAQQFPDLHSELNLSSLELGDSALYFCASSVGTGSYENTEAFFGQGTRLTVV.

This chain connects TRBV19 to TRBJ1-1; no reliable D call. Trimming removed 7 bases at V and 7 bases at J, with 19 bases between. The CDR3 loop spans 14 amino acids. Germline V gene data show CDR1 as LNHDA and CDR2 as SQIVND (reference sequence). The DNA of the CDR3 is TGTGCCAGTACCCCTTTAGGATTCCCCCGTGAAGCTTTCTTT. Translated: CASTPLGFPREAFF.